This is a list of T cell receptor beta chains from one sample in a study of shared clonotypes between healthy human individuals. The data were produced by immunoSEQ multiplex PCR, yet TCRdb's version contains in-frame clones alone and is incomplete. The sample holds about 980,000 clones, 76% seen once. Specimen: memory CD4+ T cells sorted from blood. The receptors come from a man between 18 and 29 years old in good health. The CDR3 runs from the conserved cysteine through the conserved F or W. A D gene is named only where the DNA matches it firmly. Clone sizes are given selectively: once, few, many, or a class where the clone is expanded.

d_gene: NA
j_gene: TRBJ2-1
abundance: NA
v_gene: TRBV7-2
CDR3aa: CASSLTGSYNEQFF
CDR3nt: TGTGCCAGCAGCTTAACGGGGTCTTACAATGAGCAGTTCTTC

d_gene: TRBD2
j_gene: TRBJ2-5
abundance: NA
v_gene: TRBV6-5
CDR3aa: CASSASGEETQYF
CDR3nt: TGTGCCAGCAGCGCTAGCGGAGAAGAGACCCAGTACTTC

d_gene: NA
j_gene: TRBJ2-1
abundance: NA
v_gene: TRBV11-2
CDR3aa: CASSLDGGKYNEQFF
CDR3nt: TGTGCCAGCAGCTTGGACGGGGGCAAGTACAATGAGCAGTTCTTC

d_gene: TRBD2
j_gene: TRBJ2-3
abundance: NA
v_gene: TRBV30
CDR3aa: CAWSDWAGGDTQYF
CDR3nt: TGTGCCTGGAGTGACTGGGCGGGGGGAGATACGCAGTATTTT

d_gene: TRBD1
j_gene: TRBJ1-1
abundance: few
v_gene: TRBV18
CDR3aa: CASSLQGNEAFF
CDR3nt: TGTGCCAGCTCACTACAGGGGAATGAAGCTTTCTTT

d_gene: NA
j_gene: TRBJ2-5
abundance: NA
v_gene: TRBV18
CDR3aa: CASSPQGETQYF
CDR3nt: TGTGCCAGCTCACCGCAAGGAGAGACCCAGTACTTC

d_gene: NA
j_gene: TRBJ2-2
abundance: NA
v_gene: TRBV28
CDR3aa: CASRSPGPDTGELFF
CDR3nt: TGTGCCAGCAGGTCCCCGGGTCCCGACACCGGGGAGCTGTTTTTT

d_gene: TRBD1
j_gene: TRBJ1-4
abundance: NA
v_gene: TRBV18
CDR3aa: CASSPETGTAEKLFF
CDR3nt: TGTGCCAGCTCACCAGAGACAGGGACCGCTGAAAAACTGTTTTTT

d_gene: TRBD1
j_gene: TRBJ1-1
abundance: few
v_gene: TRBV11-2
CDR3aa: CASSFTTGDTEAFF
CDR3nt: TGTGCCAGCAGCTTCACCACAGGGGACACTGAAGCTTTCTTT

d_gene: TRBD1
j_gene: TRBJ1-1
abundance: once
v_gene: TRBV10-2
CDR3aa: CATRQGWATEAFF
CDR3nt: TGCGCCACCAGACAGGGGTGGGCCACTGAAGCTTTCTTT

d_gene: NA
j_gene: TRBJ1-5
abundance: many
v_gene: TRBV7-8
CDR3aa: CASSRTPRGSNQPQHF
CDR3nt: TGTGCCAGTTCACGGACGCCCCGGGGGAGCAATCAGCCCCAGCATTTT

d_gene: NA
j_gene: TRBJ1-1
abundance: NA
v_gene: TRBV13
CDR3aa: CASSLGVGKNSEAFF
CDR3nt: TGTGCCAGCAGCTTAGGGGTCGGTAAGAACTCTGAAGCTTTCTTT

d_gene: TRBD1
j_gene: TRBJ2-7
abundance: NA
v_gene: TRBV5-5
CDR3aa: CASRTGTGSSYEQYF
CDR3nt: TGTGCCAGCAGAACCGGGACAGGTAGCTCCTACGAGCAGTACTTC

d_gene: NA
j_gene: TRBJ1-4
abundance: NA
v_gene: TRBV28
CDR3aa: CASTPIEGPTEKLFF
CDR3nt: TGTGCCAGCACTCCGATCGAGGGACCGACTGAAAAACTGTTTTTT

d_gene: NA
j_gene: TRBJ2-5
abundance: NA
v_gene: TRBV30
CDR3aa: CVVAVGGETQYF
CDR3nt: TGTGTCGTAGCTGTGGGAGGAGAGACCCAGTACTTC

d_gene: NA
j_gene: TRBJ1-5
abundance: NA
v_gene: TRBV19
CDR3aa: CASSIGSLNQPQHF
CDR3nt: TGTGCCAGTAGTATAGGATCCCTCAATCAGCCCCAGCATTTT

d_gene: TRBD1
j_gene: TRBJ1-2
abundance: NA
v_gene: TRBV6-5
CDR3aa: CASSKGGPEGYTF
CDR3nt: TGTGCCAGCAGTAAAGGGGGCCCGGAGGGCTACACCTTC

d_gene: TRBD1
j_gene: TRBJ2-7
abundance: few
v_gene: TRBV11-2
CDR3aa: CASSLAGTGIYEQYF
CDR3nt: TGTGCCAGCAGCTTAGCCGGGACAGGGATCTACGAGCAGTACTTC

d_gene: TRBD1
j_gene: TRBJ2-1
abundance: NA
v_gene: TRBV5-1
CDR3aa: CASSLEGATTNEQFF
CDR3nt: TGCGCCAGCAGCTTGGAGGGGGCGACTACAAATGAGCAGTTCTTC

d_gene: NA
j_gene: TRBJ1-3
abundance: NA
v_gene: TRBV6-6
CDR3aa: CASSYLIGDTIYF
CDR3nt: TGTGCCAGCAGTTACCTAATAGGGGACACCATATATTTT

d_gene: NA
j_gene: TRBJ1-6
abundance: NA
v_gene: TRBV6-1
CDR3aa: CASSEAGTPNSPLHF
CDR3nt: TGTGCCAGCAGTGAAGCCGGGACCCCAAATTCACCCCTCCACTTT

d_gene: TRBD2
j_gene: TRBJ2-5
abundance: few
v_gene: TRBV4-1
CDR3aa: CASSQGRTSGTRYQETQYF
CDR3nt: TGCGCCAGCAGCCAAGGGAGGACTAGCGGGACCCGGTACCAAGAGACCCAGTACTTC

d_gene: NA
j_gene: TRBJ2-1
abundance: NA
v_gene: TRBV7-2
CDR3aa: CASSPRDSYNEQFF
CDR3nt: TGTGCCAGCAGCCCGCGGGACTCCTACAATGAGCAGTTCTTC